One sample yielded the 28 T cell receptor beta chains listed below, sequenced in a study of human T cells and chemical hapten exposure. Time point indicated: patch test 2, 6 weeks after DPC sensitization. Sample treatment: therapeutic diphenylcyclopropenone sensitization with weekly scalp DPC. It was from unfractionated whole blood that total RNA was extracted. One entry per CDR3 protein, called by TCRdb with MiXCR from the RACE reads. This sample yields 35,000 to 55,000 distinct CDR3 sequences, of which more than 9% are seen a single time; about 14% belongs to the top ten. The starting material was whole blood, obtained in connection with sensitization to the hapten diphenylcyclopropenone (DPC). Receptor source: a woman aged 30 to 39 with alopecia areata. Some clones in this sample may be carry-over from other donors' samples.

Ten or more counts support this clonotype. The chain couples TRBV7-9 to TRBJ2-7, with unresolved D. V was shortened by 3 bases and J by 2 bases, with 14 bases between the two germline ends. There are 15 residues in the CDR3. Per the germline V gene, CDR1 is SEHNR and CDR2 is FQNEAQ (reference sequence). The CDR3 DNA follows: TGTGCCAGCAGCTTGGCCGGCGACTCTACCTACGAGCAGTACTTC. Translation gives CASSLAGDSTYEQYF. Based on the CDR3 plus reference TRBV7-9 and TRBJ2-7, the full variable domain is DTGVSQNPRHKITKRGQNVTFRCDPISEHNRLYWYRQTLGQGPEFLTYFQNEAQLEKSRLLSDRFSAERPKGSFSTLEIQRTEQGDSAMYLCASSLAGDSTYEQYFGPGTRLTVT.

This clonotype has at least ten counts. This chain links TRBV4-3 with TRBJ2-4, with 10 positions matching TRBD2. The germline V gene encodes CDR1 LGHNA and CDR2 YSLEER. This CDR3 has 17 residues. The J segment lost 0 bases and the V segment lost 1 base, leaving 3 bases of the junction unmatched. The DNA of the CDR3 is TGCGCCAGCAGCCAAGGCCTAGCGGGGGTAGCCAAAAACATTCAGTACTTC. Its protein is CASSQGLAGVAKNIQYF.

This clonotype was counted many times. The chain joins TRBV11-3 to TRBJ1-1; no definite D call. Trimming took 3 bases from V and 7 from J, leaving 12 bases between them. This CDR3 region has 13 residues. CDR1 SGHNT and CDR2 YENEEA come from the germline V gene. CDR3 DNA sequence: TGTGCCAGCAGCTTTACCGGTGAGGGTGAAGCTTTCTTT. This sequence encodes CASSFTGEGEAFF.

This clonotype was picked up a small number of times. One end of the junction does not line up with germline, which may come from a read error. The J gene is TRBJ2-5, the V gene TRBV5-1; D gene unclear. CDR1 SGHRS and CDR2 YFSETQ come from the germline V gene. This CDR3 region has 12 residues. Written as DNA, the CDR3 is TGCGCCAGCAGCTTCAACCAGGAGACCCAGTACTTC. Translating it yields CASSFNQETQYF.

This clonotype showed up many times. The CDR3 DNA follows: TGCGCCAGCAGCCGAACATTGGACGAGCAGTACTTC. Protein sequence: CASSRTLDEQYF. The chain combines TRBV5-1 with TRBJ2-7; D gene unclear. The CDR3 runs 12 residues. Germline V gene sequence: CDR1 SGHRS, CDR2 YFSETQ. The V end was cut by 4 bases, the J end by 5 bases, with 10 bases between.

This clonotype came up many times. The chain has TRBV27 and TRBJ2-1; tentative D call: TRBD1 (5 bases). This CDR3 contains 13 residues. Trimming cost V 6 bases and J 6 bases, with 12 bases left between them. The germline V gene has CDR1 MNHEY and CDR2 SMNVEV (reference sequence). CDR3 coding DNA: TGTGCCAGCAGCGACAGCCGCGGCAATGAGCAGTTCTTC. This translates into CASSDSRGNEQFF.

This clonotype was seen ten or more times. CDR3 amino acids: CASRFGGSSYEQYF. As DNA, the CDR3 is TGTGCCAGCAGGTTTGGAGGGAGCTCCTACGAGCAGTACTTC. The chain couples TRBV7-2 to TRBJ2-7, with a weak D call TRBD2 (6 bases). Germline V gene data show CDR1 as SGHTA and CDR2 as FQGNSA. The germline V and J ends were trimmed by 6 bases and 0 bases, with 12 bases remaining between them. The CDR3 covers 14 residues.

Notes on this clonotype: This may arise from a read error, as a much more abundant clone is one base away. V usage is TRBV28 and J usage is TRBJ1-3; 8 nucleotides align to TRBD1. CDR3 size: 15 residues. CDR1 MDHEN and CDR2 SYDVKM come from the germline V gene. The CDR3 protein is CASSITGQVIYTINF. In DNA form, the CDR3 reads TGTGCCAGCAGTATAACGGGACAGGTCATATACACCATAAATTTT.

This clonotype was recorded at least ten times. This chain joins TRBV7-8 and TRBJ1-1; D is undetermined. The V and J ends lost 0 bases and 0 bases respectively, with 11 bases between them. This CDR3 region has 16 residues. Per the germline V gene, CDR1 is SGHVS and CDR2 is FQNEAQ. The CDR3 DNA reads TGTGCCAGCAGCTTAGCGGGGAATCAGATGAACACTGAAGCTTTCTTT. This codes for CASSLAGNQMNTEAFF.

Points on this clonotype: This may stem from a read error, because a much larger clone lies one nucleotide away. This chain links TRBV20-1 with TRBJ2-3; 7 bases map to TRBD1. In germline, CDR1 is DFQATT, CDR2 SNEGSKA (reference sequence). The CDR3 extends over 16 amino acids. CDR3 loop: CSADRQGEGGVSTLYF. The DNA of the CDR3 is TGCAGTGCGGACAGACAGGGTGAAGGGGGAGTCAGTACGCTGTATTTT.

Notes on this clonotype: One base away lies a much larger clone, so this may be a sequencing read error. V gene TRBV2 combines with J gene TRBJ2-7; no clear D gene. This CDR3 is built from 14 residues. Germline CDR1 reads SNHLY; CDR2 reads FYNNEI. CDR3 in DNA: TGTGCCAGCCGTTACGCGGATATTACCTACGAGGAGTACTTC. This encodes CASRYADITYEEYF.

This clonotype was found a few times. V is TRBV28 and J is TRBJ2-1; no reliable D call. The V end lost 6 bases, the J end lost 4 bases, and 4 bases lay between the germline ends. The CDR3 covers 11 residues. Germline loops: CDR1 MDHEN, CDR2 SYDVKM. The CDR3 nucleotides read TGTGCCAGCAGGAGTTACAATGAGCAGTTCTTC. It is translated as CASRSYNEQFF.

A few counts support this clonotype. The rearrangement joins TRBV24-1 to TRBJ2-2, with TRBD1 matching over 8 bases. Germline CDR1 reads KGHDR; CDR2 reads SFDVKD. J gave up 5 bases and V 3 bases, and 13 bases lay outside the gene matches. The CDR3 totals 18 residues. CDR3 DNA: TGTGCCACCAGTGATCCTAGCGCAGGACAGGGTATAACCGGGGAGCTGTTTTTT. Amino acids: CATSDPSAGQGITGELFF.

This clonotype was seen repeatedly, ten times or more. V gene TRBV28 combines with J gene TRBJ1-1; TRBD1 might be the D (5 bases). The CDR3 length is 12 residues. Germline assignment: CDR1 MDHEN and CDR2 SYDVKM. Trimming took 8 bases from V and 5 from J, leaving 12 bases between them. The CDR3 sequence is CASQGGGTEAFF. The DNA for the CDR3 is TGTGCCAGCCAGGGTGGGGGGACTGAAGCTTTCTTT.

The rearrangement links TRBV6-1 to TRBJ1-1; perhaps TRBD1 as D (6 bases). The CDR3 extends over 13 amino acids. CDR1 MNHNS and CDR2 SASEGT come from the germline V gene. V lost 6 bases and J lost 1, with 9 bases in between. CDR3 bases: TGTGCCAGCAGGGACAGCAAGAACACTGAAGCTTTCTTT. This translates into CASRDSKNTEAFF.

This clonotype showed up just a few times. The chain combines TRBV6-2 or TRBV6-3 with TRBJ2-7; D gene uncertain. CDR3 length: 13 amino acids. The germline gives CDR1 MNHEY, CDR2 SVGEGT. V lost 5 bases and J lost 1, with 9 bases in between. CDR3 in DNA: TGTGCCAGCAGTCGACACTGGTCCTACGAGCAGTACTTC. This translates into CASSRHWSYEQYF.

This clonotype was seen many times. The V and J genes are TRBV29-1 and TRBJ2-1; D might be TRBD1 (6 bases). This CDR3 comprises 15 residues. The germline V gene has CDR1 SQVTM and CDR2 ANQGSEA. Trimming shortened V by 8 bases and J by 2 bases, and 19 bases separated the two germline ends. The CDR3 reads CSLLGETGTYNEQFF. In nucleotides, the CDR3 is TGCAGCCTCTTAGGCGAGACAGGTACCTACAATGAGCAGTTCTTC.

This clonotype was seen more than once but under ten times. The chain couples TRBV2 to TRBJ2-5; D gene unclear. In germline, CDR1 is SNHLY, CDR2 FYNNEI. V was clipped by 2 bases and J by 1 base, with 8 bases between them. The CDR3 has 14 residues. CDR3 sequence (DNA): TGTGCCAGCAGTGAAAGGCCAGGCCAAGAGACCCAGTACTTC. Translating it yields CASSERPGQETQYF.

This clonotype has a handful of counts. The CDR3 reads CASSQDPDRVSPLHF. In DNA, the CDR3 is TGTGCCAGCAGCCAAGACCCGGACAGAGTTTCACCCCTCCACTTT. This chain links TRBV3-1 with TRBJ1-6, with a tentative D call TRBD1 (6 bases). Germline V CDR1 and CDR2: LGHDT, YNNKEL (reference sequence). With 0 bases removed from V and 9 bases from J, the gap between germline ends came to 12 bases. This CDR3 region has 15 residues. The complete variable domain, with remaining parts taken from reference TRBV3-1 and TRBJ1-6, reads DTAVSQTPKYLVTQMGNDKSIKCEQNLGHDTMYWYKQDSKKFLKIMFSYNNKELIINETVPNRFSPKSPDKAHLNLHINSLELGDSAVYFCASSQDPDRVSPLHFGNGTRLTVT.

This clonotype was seen a handful of times. V is TRBV5-1 and J is TRBJ2-2; possibly TRBD1 for D (6 bases). Germline V gives CDR1 SGHRS, CDR2 YFSETQ. The CDR3 runs 13 residues. Trimming left V 4 bases short and J 5 bases short, with 9 bases between. The CDR3 nucleotides read TGCGCCAGCAGCATGACAGGAACCGGGGAGCTGTTTTTT. Amino acid sequence: CASSMTGTGELFF.

This clonotype was seen repeatedly, ten times or more. The gene calls are TRBV18 and TRBJ2-2; possibly TRBD1 or TRBD2 for D (5 bases each). Germline-derived CDR1 and CDR2 are KGHSH and LQKENI. The CDR3 is made up of 13 amino acids. Trimming removed 4 bases at V and 6 bases at J, with 9 bases between. The CDR3 reads CASSLGRPGELFF. The CDR3 DNA sequence: TGTGCCAGCTCACTGGGACGGCCCGGGGAGCTGTTTTTT. The complete variable domain, with remaining parts taken from reference TRBV18 and TRBJ2-2, reads NAGVMQNPRHLVRRRGQEARLRCSPMKGHSHVYWYRQLPEEGLKFMVYLQKENIIDESGMPKERFSAEFPKEGPSILRIQQVVRGDSAAYFCASSLGRPGELFFGEGSRLTVL.

The chain combines TRBV28 with TRBJ2-1; perhaps TRBD2 as D (6 bases). This CDR3 has 12 amino acids. Germline CDR1 reads MDHEN; CDR2 reads SYDVKM. V was shortened by 6 bases and J by 7 bases, with 10 bases between the two germline ends. CDR3 bases: TGTGCCAGCAGCCGGGAGACGAATGAGCAGTTCTTC. Translating it yields CASSRETNEQFF. Based on the CDR3 plus reference TRBV28 and TRBJ2-1, the full variable domain is DVKVTQSSRYLVKRTGEKVFLECVQDMDHENMFWYRQDPGLGLRLIYFSYDVKMKEKGDIPEGYSVSREKKERFSLILESASTNQTSMYLCASSRETNEQFFGPGTRLTVL.

This clonotype was counted ten times or more. The chain combines TRBV18 with TRBJ2-3; no definite D call. This CDR3 spans 14 amino acids. Between the trimmed V and J ends, which lost 5 bases and 3 bases, there was a span of 12 bases. CDR1 is KGHSH, CDR2 LQKENI, per germline. CDR3 sequence: CASSYTARTDTQYF. For the CDR3, the DNA is TGTGCCAGCTCATACACCGCCCGGACAGATACGCAGTATTTT.

This clonotype was counted only a few times. The genes are TRBV19 and TRBJ2-7; perhaps TRBD2 as D (5 bases). CDR1 is LNHDA, CDR2 SQIVND, per germline (reference sequence). CDR3 length: 14 amino acids. Deletions cut 3 bases from V and 0 bases from J, with 9 bases between. The CDR3 loop is CASSMRAGSYEQYF. The CDR3 region has the DNA TGTGCCAGTAGTATGAGGGCGGGCTCCTACGAGCAGTACTTC.

The chain joins TRBV29-1 to TRBJ2-1; D may match TRBD1 or TRBD2 (5 bases each). The CDR3 has 16 amino acids. V lost 7 bases to trimming and J lost 1 base, with 20 bases between them. From germline, CDR1 is SQVTM and CDR2 ANQGSEA. This chain's CDR3 is CSGGIVGFRSYNEQFF. In DNA form, the CDR3 reads TGCAGCGGGGGGATTGTTGGGTTTCGGTCCTACAATGAGCAGTTCTTC.

In its sample, this clonotype was seen many times. J is TRBJ2-1 and V is TRBV25-1, with TRBD1 as a possible D gene (6 bases). V lost 8 bases and J 7 bases, leaving 15 bases between the germline ends. CDR3 length: 13 amino acids. Germline V lookup: CDR1 MGHDK, CDR2 SYGVNS. The CDR3 DNA sequence: TGTGCCAGCGGCACACAGGGTCGTAATGAGCAGTTCTTC. Its translation is CASGTQGRNEQFF. Combining the CDR3 with reference TRBV25-1 and TRBJ2-1 gives the whole variable domain EADIYQTPRYLVIGTGKKITLECSQTMGHDKMYWYQQDPGMELHLIHYSYGVNSTEKGDLSSESTVSRIRTEHFPLTLESARPSHTSQYLCASGTQGRNEQFFGPGTRLTVL.

The chain is built from TRBV11-2 and TRBJ2-3; 10 bases match TRBD2. V shed 1 base and J 4 bases; nucleotides not matched to a gene: 11. The germline V gene encodes CDR1 SGHAT and CDR2 FQNNGV. CDR3 size: 18 residues. The CDR3 loop is CASSLGPPSGGGSDTQYF. CDR3 in DNA: TGTGCCAGCAGCTTAGGTCCCCCTAGCGGGGGAGGGTCAGATACGCAGTATTTT.

The chain couples TRBV10-3 to TRBJ2-3, with 12 bases fitting TRBD2. Germline CDR1 reads ENHRY; CDR2 reads SYGVKD. This CDR3 has 15 residues. The J segment lost 3 bases and the V segment lost 10 bases, leaving 8 bases of the junction unmatched. CDR3 sequence reads: CATGTSGRETDTQYF. The CDR3 nucleotides read TGTGCCACCGGGACTAGCGGGCGGGAAACAGATACGCAGTATTTT.